These 29 T cell receptor beta chains came from one sample sequenced in a study of control samples from healthy donors and cancer patients. Libraries were prepared by immunoSEQ multiplex PCR; TCRdb keeps only in-frame clonotypes and omits some of them. The data show approximately 100,000 clones, with 80% to 90% seen just once and 12% to 15% held by the top ten. The sample was blood. These receptors all stem from a man aged 30 to 39 in good health.

The chain combines TRBV5-1 with TRBJ2-1; TRBD1 agrees at 7 bases. Trimming cost V 3 bases and J 9 bases; bases outside gene matches: 9. In germline, CDR1 is SGHRS, CDR2 YFSETQ. There are 14 residues in the CDR3. Here the CDR3 DNA reads TGCGCCAGCAGCTCTGACAGGGAATGGGGTGAGCAGTTCTTC. Translated: CASSSDREWGEQFF. Filled out from reference TRBV5-1 and TRBJ2-1, the complete variable domain reads KAGVTQTPRYLIKTRGQQVTLSCSPISGHRSVSWYQQTPGQGLQFLFEYFSETQRNKGNFPGRFSGRQFSNSRSEMNVSTLELGDSALYLCASSSDREWGEQFFGPGTRLTVL.

This chain links TRBV9 with TRBJ2-5, with 7 bases matching TRBD2. Trimming took 1 base from V and 4 from J; bases not matched to a gene: 4. Germline lookup yields CDR1 SGDLS and CDR2 YYNGEE. The CDR3 is 14 amino acids. CDR3: CASSVLTGGETQYF. CDR3 in DNA: TGTGCCAGCAGCGTATTAACGGGAGGAGAGACCCAGTACTTC.

This chain uses TRBV18 with TRBJ2-1; no reliable D call. Germline V gene lookup returns CDR1 KGHSH and CDR2 LQKENI. The CDR3 sequence is 14 residues long. V was clipped by 1 base and J by 10 bases, with 14 bases between them. CDR3 loop: CASSPRHSIGEQFF. CDR3 in DNA: TGTGCCAGCTCACCACGACATTCTATAGGAGAGCAGTTCTTC.

This chain uses TRBV28 with TRBJ1-2; 10 bases fit TRBD1. The CDR3 is made up of 16 amino acids. J lost 3 bases, V lost 3 bases, and 7 bases had no gene match. Germline CDR1 MDHEN, CDR2 SYDVKM. The CDR3 is CASSLGGTGVYYGYTF. In DNA form, the CDR3 reads TGTGCCAGCAGTTTGGGGGGGACAGGGGTTTACTATGGCTACACCTTC.

This sequence joins TRBV5-1 and TRBJ2-2; D may be TRBD1 (5 bases). The CDR3 loop spans 15 amino acids. The V gene lost 0 bases and the J gene lost 1 base, with 7 bases spanning the gap. In germline, CDR1 is SGHRS, CDR2 YFSETQ. For the CDR3, the DNA is TGCGCCAGCAGCTTGGGTGGACAGAACACCGGGGAGCTGTTTTTT. Its translation is CASSLGGQNTGELFF.

V usage is TRBV20-1 and J usage is TRBJ2-1; D gene uncertain. Deletions cut 5 bases from V and 10 bases from J, with 9 bases between. Germline assignment: CDR1 DFQATT and CDR2 SNEGSKA (reference sequence). The CDR3 spans 10 residues. This CDR3 reads CSAWAEEQFF. The DNA for the CDR3 is TGCAGTGCTTGGGCCGAAGAGCAGTTCTTC.

This chain connects TRBV24-1 to TRBJ2-1; TRBD2 agrees at 10 bases. The CDR3 is 16 amino acids. The ends lost 3 bases at V and 0 bases at J; junction bases unmatched: 1. Germline loops: CDR1 KGHDR, CDR2 SFDVKD. The CDR3 protein is CATSDASGSSYNEQFF. The CDR3 bases are TGTGCCACCAGTGATGCTAGCGGGAGCTCCTACAATGAGCAGTTCTTC.

The genes are TRBV9 and TRBJ2-7; a weak D match, TRBD2 (5 bases). Germline V lookup: CDR1 SGDLS, CDR2 YYNGEE. The CDR3 totals 14 residues. Trimming removed 2 bases at V and 3 bases at J, with 12 bases between. The CDR3 DNA reads TGTGCCAGCAGCGTTGGTCTGGGGAGCTACGAGCAGTACTTC. Its translation is CASSVGLGSYEQYF. Based on the CDR3 plus reference TRBV9 and TRBJ2-7, the full variable domain is DSGVTQTPKHLITATGQRVTLRCSPRSGDLSVYWYQQSLDQGLQFLIQYYNGEERAKGNILERFSAQQFPDLHSELNLSSLELGDSALYFCASSVGLGSYEQYFGPGTRLTVT.

The rearrangement joins TRBV7-9 to TRBJ2-1, with TRBD2 matching 15 bases. J was trimmed by 0 bases and V by 4 bases; bases with no gene match: 4. The CDR3 loop spans 18 amino acids. Germline-derived CDR1 and CDR2 are SEHNR and FQNEAQ (reference sequence). DNA for the CDR3: TGTGCCAGCAGCTCGGGACTAGCGGGAGGCCGCTCCTACAATGAGCAGTTCTTC. Translating it yields CASSSGLAGGRSYNEQFF.

The gene calls are TRBV10-3 and TRBJ1-4; the match to TRBD1 covers 8 bases. Trimming cost V 10 bases and J 5 bases; bases outside gene matches: 6. The CDR3 is 13 residues long. Germline loops: CDR1 ENHRY, CDR2 SYGVKD. DNA for the CDR3: TGTGCCACCGCAGGGGGCACGAATGAAAAACTGTTTTTT. This encodes CATAGGTNEKLFF.

This chain links TRBV7-2 with TRBJ2-3, with D perhaps given as TRBD1 or TRBD2 (5 bases each). V shed 1 base and J shed 3 bases, with 17 bases lying between them. CDR1 is SGHTA and CDR2 is FQGNSA in the germline V gene. The CDR3 spans 17 residues. The CDR3 region has the DNA TGTGCCAGCAGCTTAGTAGGGACCCCGAGCCCGACAGATACGCAGTATTTT. Its protein product is CASSLVGTPSPTDTQYF.

A few counts support this clone. The CDR3 DNA is TGTGCCAGCAGCCAAGTGGAGGATGAGCAGTTCTTC. It translates to CASSQVEDEQFF. The chain recombines TRBV4-2 with TRBJ2-1, with a weak D call TRBD2 (5 bases). This CDR3 is built from 12 residues. Germline assignment: CDR1 LGHNA and CDR2 YNFKEQ. The germline V and J ends were trimmed by 1 base and 8 bases, with 6 bases remaining between them.

The CDR3 region has the DNA TGTGCCAGCACCCCGGACAGGGCCCCCGAGCAGTACTTC. Encoded protein: CASTPDRAPEQYF. V gene TRBV2 combines with J gene TRBJ2-7, with TRBD1 matching over 8 bases. The CDR3 spans 13 residues. CDR1 is SNHLY and CDR2 is FYNNEI in the germline V gene. V lost 7 bases to trimming and J lost 6 bases; unmatched junction nucleotides: 8.

This chain connects TRBV19 to TRBJ1-3; no firm D call. The CDR3 covers 14 residues. Germline V lookup: CDR1 LNHDA, CDR2 SQIVND (reference sequence). V was pared by 7 bases and J by 0 bases, with 10 bases between. The CDR3 reads CASKRTISGNTIYF. The CDR3 DNA sequence: TGTGCCAGTAAGAGGACGATCTCTGGAAACACCATATATTTT.

The rearrangement links TRBV7-3 to TRBJ2-1, with 12 bases matching TRBD2. This CDR3 comprises 16 residues. V gave up 3 bases and J gave up 6 bases; unmatched junction bases: 6. From germline, CDR1 is SGHTA and CDR2 FQGTGA. The CDR3 loop reads CASSFTSGRPFNEQFF. The CDR3 nucleotides read TGTGCCAGCAGCTTTACTAGCGGGAGGCCTTTCAATGAGCAGTTCTTC.

The V call is TRBV15, the J call TRBJ1-2, with TRBD1 matching over 7 bases. The junction had 11 bases not matched to a gene; V was cut back by 0 bases and J by 7 bases. The CDR3 extends over 16 amino acids. Germline values: CDR1 LNHNV, CDR2 YYDKDF (reference sequence). In DNA, the CDR3 is TGTGCCACCAGCAGAGATGGGGACAGCGCCTTCGGTGGCTACACCTTC. Translation: CATSRDGDSAFGGYTF. Full variable domain (outside the CDR3, taken from reference TRBV15 and TRBJ1-2): DAMVIQNPRYQVTQFGKPVTLSCSQTLNHNVMYWYQQKSSQAPKLLFHYYDKDFNNEADTPDNFQSRRPNTSFCFLDIRSPGLGDTAMYLCATSRDGDSAFGGYTFGSGTRLTVV.

Comments on this clone: The sample carries other DNA sequences with the same CDR3. This sequence joins TRBV6-5 and TRBJ1-1; D not resolved. V was shortened by 2 bases and J by 0 bases, with 4 bases between the two germline ends. This CDR3 region has 13 residues. Germline values: CDR1 MNHEY, CDR2 SVGAGI. In nucleotides, the CDR3 is TGTGCCAGCAGTTACGCAGTGAACACTGAAGCTTTCTTT. It codes for CASSYAVNTEAFF.

This clone showed up just once. This chain links TRBV29-1 with TRBJ2-1; TRBD2 matches 8 bases. The V and J ends lost 8 bases and 6 bases, in that order; junction bases with no gene match: 12. The CDR3 extends over 14 amino acids. CDR1 SQVTM and CDR2 ANQGSEA come from the germline V gene. Here the CDR3 DNA reads TGCAGCTCCAGGAGGGGGACTAGTTTCAATGAGCAGTTCTTC. Amino acid sequence: CSSRRGTSFNEQFF.

The CDR3 nucleotides are TGTGCCAGTAGTATCGGGACAGGTTTGATGGGCAATCAGCCCCAGCATTTT. Its translation: CASSIGTGLMGNQPQHF. The chain couples TRBV19 to TRBJ1-5; 8 bases match TRBD1. The ends lost 3 bases at V and 2 bases at J; junction bases unmatched: 9. CDR3 size: 17 residues. The germline gives CDR1 LNHDA, CDR2 SQIVND (reference sequence).

There are a few counts of this clone. V gene TRBV4-3 combines with J gene TRBJ1-6; D might be TRBD1 (5 bases). V was cut by 4 bases and J by 13 bases, with 20 bases left in between. The CDR3 has 15 amino acids. Germline V gene data show CDR1 as LGHNA and CDR2 as YSLEER. The CDR3 DNA sequence: TGCGCCAGCAGCCGAGAGATCTTAGGGACGGCTCCCCTCCACTTT. Residues: CASSREILGTAPLHF.

The V call is TRBV2, the J call TRBJ2-1, with D perhaps given as TRBD1 or TRBD2 (5 bases each). The CDR3 is 14 amino acids. The germline V gene encodes CDR1 SNHLY and CDR2 FYNNEI. Trimming pared 7 bases from V and 6 bases from J, leaving 16 bases between. The CDR3 region is CASNIAGTTNEQFF. CDR3 sequence (DNA): TGTGCCAGCAACATTGCCGGGACCACCAATGAGCAGTTCTTC.

This chain uses TRBV5-1 with TRBJ2-1; 8 bases align to TRBD2. Looked up from germline, CDR1 is SGHRS and CDR2 is YFSETQ. J was trimmed by 8 bases and V by 0 bases; bases with no gene match: 4. This CDR3 has 14 residues. This CDR3 reads CASSLAGLADEQFF. The CDR3, as DNA: TGCGCCAGCAGCTTGGCCGGACTAGCCGATGAGCAGTTCTTC.

The chain has TRBV19 and TRBJ1-2; a weak D match, TRBD1 (6 bases). The V end was cut by 3 bases, the J end by 4 bases, with 12 bases between. Germline lookup yields CDR1 LNHDA and CDR2 SQIVND (reference sequence). CDR3 size: 14 residues. CDR3 bases: TGTGCCAGTAGTATTTACAGGGAAGCCTATGGCTACACCTTC. It encodes CASSIYREAYGYTF. The full variable domain, its missing parts supplied by reference TRBV19 and TRBJ1-2, is DGGITQSPKYLFRKEGQNVTLSCEQNLNHDAMYWYRQDPGQGLRLIYYSQIVNDFQKGDIAEGYSVSREKKESFPLTVTSAQKNPTAFYLCASSIYREAYGYTFGSGTRLTVV.

This rearrangement joins TRBV9 to TRBJ2-7; D call uncertain. Germline V lookup: CDR1 SGDLS, CDR2 YYNGEE. V was trimmed by 0 bases and J by 9 bases, leaving 10 bases between them. The CDR3 totals 12 residues. CDR3: CASSVVLGGQYF. In DNA, the CDR3 is TGTGCCAGCAGCGTAGTATTGGGTGGGCAGTACTTC.

V and J are TRBV7-3 and TRBJ1-1; D unresolved. The CDR3 is made up of 13 amino acids. The germline gives CDR1 SGHTA, CDR2 FQGTGA. V gave up 4 bases and J gave up 5 bases, with 11 bases separating them. CDR3 DNA: TGTGCCAGCAGCTCCCAGTCGGGAACTGAAGCTTTCTTT. This codes for CASSSQSGTEAFF.

This clone was counted a single time. The chain uses TRBV5-6 and TRBJ2-1, with a tentative D call TRBD1 (5 bases). The ends were cut back, 3 bases at V and 2 bases at J, with 21 bases in the middle. Germline V gene sequence: CDR1 SGHDT, CDR2 YYEEEE. CDR3 size: 18 residues. The CDR3 region is CASSSYKRGTPTYNEQFF. CDR3 sequence (DNA): TGTGCCAGCAGCTCATACAAAAGGGGTACCCCCACCTACAATGAGCAGTTCTTC.

The chain carries TRBV9 and TRBJ2-1, with 9 bases aligning to TRBD2. This CDR3 is 23 amino acids long. V dropped 5 bases and J dropped 10; count of bases not matched to a gene: 37. CDR1 is SGDLS, CDR2 YYNGEE, per germline. The CDR3 coding sequence is TGTGCCAGCAGTTTTCCGGGCGAGGGCTGGGTGGTGCGGGAGGGCCGGGCAATCGGGGAGCAGTTCTTC. Translation gives CASSFPGEGWVVREGRAIGEQFF.

The chain is built from TRBV30 and TRBJ2-7; D not certain. This CDR3 contains 13 residues. From germline, CDR1 is GTSNPN and CDR2 SVGIG (reference sequence). V lost 5 bases and J lost 7, with 18 bases in between. The CDR3 reads CAWANPPPGEQYF. The DNA for the CDR3 is TGTGCCTGGGCGAACCCCCCCCCAGGAGAGCAGTACTTC.

This chain connects TRBV7-9 to TRBJ1-2; D gene uncertain. Trimming cost V 5 bases and J 6 bases, with 13 bases left between them. Germline values: CDR1 SEHNR, CDR2 FQNEAQ (reference sequence). The CDR3 consists of 13 residues. In nucleotides, the CDR3 is TGTGCCAGCAGCCCTCCGGGGAGTGATGGCTACACCTTC. It is translated as CASSPPGSDGYTF.